What follows describes a single T cell receptor beta chain. Its recognized antigen is unknown. Base quality data are lacking; no much larger clone is found one base away. This entry is derived from a study of blood T cell repertoires in COVID-19 (dated by TCRdb to about 2020). Regarding the complete study: Samples covering the acute and convalescent phases of COVID-19 were provided by collaborators in the United States, Italy and Spain. A freely available public database, intended as a resource for researchers studying the immune response to SARS-CoV-2, is where the repertoires were released. The prospective study material was composed of cDNA or gDNA derived from T cells, B-cell-depleted T cells, or PBMCs. A de-identified subject ID, COVID-19 status, age in years and sex were almost always included in the sample metadata. The samples were drawn from two sources: the first 160 participants of the ongoing ImmuneRACE study, and fewer than 1,500 subjects contributed by 6 global collaborators. HLA class I and class II types, where available, came from metadata supplied by the sample provider rather than from assay-based typing. Deeply sampled blood TCRbeta repertoires from subjects exposed to, actively infected with, or recovered from COVID-19 were included in the dataset.

In the prospective study, participants were roughly 18 to 90 years old, resided in around 25 geographic areas of the United States, and were enrolled through a virtual design. In the prospective study, cohorts were assigned on the basis of participant-reported clinical history obtained from a screening survey and a study questionnaire. Recovered participants in ImmuneRACE Cohort 3 were defined as having two consecutive negative NP/OP PCR tests, clearance from a healthcare professional, or resolution of symptoms. In the prospective study, whole blood, serum and a nasopharyngeal or oropharyngeal swab were collected from each participant by mobile phlebotomists. Over a roughly 2-month period, participants in the prospective study had the option of providing additional blood draws and questionnaires. Before DNA extraction, blood samples from the prospective study were shipped at room temperature or frozen.

TCRbeta CDR3 regions were amplified from genomic DNA by means of the immunoSEQ Assay, a bias-controlled multiplex PCR. In the source study's methods: The number of nucleated cells in each sample was estimated from the amplification of reference gene primers within the assay. To quantify the absolute abundance of each unique TCRbeta CDR3 rearrangement, sequence reads were collapsed and filtered. For each sample, productive Simpson clonality was calculated as the square root of Simpson's diversity index across productive rearrangements. The immuneACCESS repertoire file appears here via TCRdb, limited to in-frame rearrangements. These files lack a portion of the clones; in checked studies, under half of the deficit traces to unresolved V genes, and the cause of the others is not known. That table supplies the V and J calls and clone size; D and trimming were determined from the DNA. This sample lists roughly 170,000 clones; 82% were detected once. The ten largest clones represent roughly 18% of the sample.

Results and caveats for the whole study, not just this receptor: The amount of clinical and demographic metadata varied by source and participant and was provided uncurated.

The CDR3 spans 15 residues, from the cysteine through the phenylalanine. The entry retains the CDR3 DNA only, 45 bases that are in frame from base 1. Germline trimming amounts to 4 bases on V and 3 bases on J, with 6 as the count of junction bases outside the gene matches. CDR1 SGHNT and CDR2 YYREEE are derived from the germline V gene (reference sequence). The sequenced sample was PBMCs or T cells enriched from blood (not recorded which). The clonotype originates from a man aged 60-69 years who had recovered from COVID-19. The rearranged chain carries TRBV5-4 and TRBJ1-5; 8 junctional bases match TRBD1. In nucleotides, the sequence is TGTGCCAGCAGCCAAGGACAGGGTCTCAATCAGCCCCAGCATTTT. Its translation reads: CASSQGQGLNQPQHF.